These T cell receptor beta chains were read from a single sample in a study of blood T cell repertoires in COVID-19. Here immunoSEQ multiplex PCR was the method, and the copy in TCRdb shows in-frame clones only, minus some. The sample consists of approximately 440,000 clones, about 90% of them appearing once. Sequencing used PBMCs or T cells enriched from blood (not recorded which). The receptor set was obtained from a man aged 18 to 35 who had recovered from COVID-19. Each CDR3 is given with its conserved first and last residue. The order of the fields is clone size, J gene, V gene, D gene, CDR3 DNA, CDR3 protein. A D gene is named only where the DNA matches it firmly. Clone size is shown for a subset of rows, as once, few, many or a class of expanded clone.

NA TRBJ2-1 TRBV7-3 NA TGTGCCAGCAGCTTTGAGGGTACGCCCGTGGATGAGCAGTTCTTC CASSFEGTPVDEQFF
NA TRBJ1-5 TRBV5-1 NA TGCGCCAGCAGCTTAGCGCGACGCAATCAGCCCCAGCATTTT CASSLARRNQPQHF
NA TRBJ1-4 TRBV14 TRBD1 TGTGCCAGCAGCCCACGGACAGGGCCGGGTGAAAAACTGTTTTTT CASSPRTGPGEKLFF
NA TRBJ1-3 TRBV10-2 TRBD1 TGCGCCAGCAGTGAACAGGGGAATCGAAACACCATATATTTT CASSEQGNRNTIYF
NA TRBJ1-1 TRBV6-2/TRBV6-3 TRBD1 TGTGCCAGCAGTCGGATAACAGGGGGCACTGAAGCTTTCTTT CASSRITGGTEAFF
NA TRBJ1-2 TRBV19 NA TGTGCCAGTTTGGCGGGGGTCGGCTATGGCTACACCTTC CASLAGVGYGYTF
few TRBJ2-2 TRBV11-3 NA TGTGCCAGCAGACAGGGAGGGACCGGGGAGCTGTTTTTT CASRQGGTGELFF
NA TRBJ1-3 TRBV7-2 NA TGTGCCAGCAGTCATACGGGGGGTACTGGAAACACCATATATTTT CASSHTGGTGNTIYF
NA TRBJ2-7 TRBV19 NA TGTGCCAGTAGTATAACCCTAGACTCGACCTACGAGCAGTACTTC CASSITLDSTYEQYF
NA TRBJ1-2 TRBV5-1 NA TGCGCCAGCAGCCCTGGAGGGCGGGGAGGCTATGGCTACACCTTC CASSPGGRGGYGYTF
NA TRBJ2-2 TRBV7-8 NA TGTGCCAGCAGCTTAGTCTCCAGGGGAACCGGGGAGCTGTTTTTT CASSLVSRGTGELFF
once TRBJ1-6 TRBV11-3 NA TGTGCCAGCAGGGACATCGGGGGACATTCACCCCTCCACTTT CASRDIGGHSPLHF
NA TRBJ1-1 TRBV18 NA TGTGCCAGCTCACCACCCGACAGGACCCTTGAAGCTTTCTTT CASSPPDRTLEAFF
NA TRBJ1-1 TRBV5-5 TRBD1 TGTGCCAGCAGCTTCTTCAGGGGGCTGGTGAACACTGAAGCTTTCTTT CASSFFRGLVNTEAFF
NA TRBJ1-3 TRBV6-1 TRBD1 TGTGCCAGCAGTGAGGCAGGGGGTTTGGACACCATATATTTT CASSEAGGLDTIYF
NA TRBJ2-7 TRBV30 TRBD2 TGTGCCTGGGAAACTAGCGGGCACTACGAGCAGTACTTC CAWETSGHYEQYF
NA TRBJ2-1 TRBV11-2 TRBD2 TGTGCCAGCAGCTTAGGTAGGGAGGGCCGGTCGCGTCGCAATGAGCAGTTCTTC CASSLGREGRSRRNEQFF
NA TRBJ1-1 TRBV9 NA TGTGCCAGCAGCGTAGCCGACAGTCAGCTTTACACTGAAGCTTTCTTT CASSVADSQLYTEAFF
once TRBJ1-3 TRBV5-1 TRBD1 TGCGCCACCCGGGACAGCAGCTCTGGAAACACCATATATTTT CATRDSSSGNTIYF
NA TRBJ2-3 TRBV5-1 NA TGCGCCAGCAGCTTGCGGTCCTCCAGCGAAAGCACAGATACGCAGTATTTT CASSLRSSSESTDTQYF
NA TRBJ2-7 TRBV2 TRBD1 TGTGCCAGCAGAGAGGACAGGGAGTACGAGCAGTACTTC CASREDREYEQYF
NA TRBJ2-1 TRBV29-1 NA TGCAGCGTTGAGGGCCGCGGGTCGTACAATGAGCAGTTCTTC CSVEGRGSYNEQFF
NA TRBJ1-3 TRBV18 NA TGTGCCAGCTCACCCACGTCCGGGTCTGGAAACACCATATATTTT CASSPTSGSGNTIYF
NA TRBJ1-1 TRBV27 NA TGTGCCAGCAGTTTATCGGCCATGAACACTGAAGCTTTCTTT CASSLSAMNTEAFF
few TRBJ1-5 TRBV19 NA TGTGCCAGTAGTATATTGGAGGCGCCCCAGCATTTT CASSILEAPQHF
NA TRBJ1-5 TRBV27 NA TGTGCCAGCAGTTTTCTCGGGGAAAATCAGCCCCAGCATTTT CASSFLGENQPQHF
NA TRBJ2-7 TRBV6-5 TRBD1 TGTGCCAGCAGTTACGGGACAGGTGGAGAGCAGTACTTC CASSYGTGGEQYF
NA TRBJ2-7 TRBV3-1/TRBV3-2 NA TGTGCCAGCAGCCAAGTTTCAGGGTCCTACGAGCAGTACTTC CASSQVSGSYEQYF
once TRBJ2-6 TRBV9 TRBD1 TGTGCCAGCAGCTCACTCGACAGGGACCTCTCTGGGGCCAACGTCCTGACTTTC CASSSLDRDLSGANVLTF
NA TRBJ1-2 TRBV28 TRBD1 TGTGCCAGCAGTTTACCCCGGGACAGGGAATATGGCTACACCTTC CASSLPRDREYGYTF
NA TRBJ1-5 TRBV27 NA TGTGCCAGCAGTCCCAGAGGGGGAAGCAATCAGCCCCAGCATTTT CASSPRGGSNQPQHF
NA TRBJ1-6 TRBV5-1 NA TGCGCCAGCAGCCCAGGGTTAGATAATTCACCCCTCCACTTT CASSPGLDNSPLHF
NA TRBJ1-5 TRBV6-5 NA TGTGCCAGCAGAACCGGTGTGAATAGCAATCAGCCCCAGCATTTT CASRTGVNSNQPQHF
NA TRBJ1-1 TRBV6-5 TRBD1 TGTGCCAGCAGTTACGGGGGGACAGGGGTCGGTGAAGCTTTCTTT CASSYGGTGVGEAFF
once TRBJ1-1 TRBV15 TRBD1 TGTGCCACCAGCGCAAGGACAGGGGCCTTAGAAGCTTTCTTT CATSARTGALEAFF
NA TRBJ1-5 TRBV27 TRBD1 TGTGCCAGCAGTTTGGACAGGGTTCAGCCCCAGCATTTT CASSLDRVQPQHF
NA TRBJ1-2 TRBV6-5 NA TGTGCCAGCAACAAAGCAGGGAACTATGGCTACACCTTC CASNKAGNYGYTF
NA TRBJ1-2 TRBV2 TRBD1 TGTGCGACCAAACAGGGGTTAGGCTATGGCTACACCTTC CATKQGLGYGYTF
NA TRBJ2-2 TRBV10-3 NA TGTGCCATCAGTGCCGGGACACTGAACACCGGGGAGCTGTTTTTT CAISAGTLNTGELFF
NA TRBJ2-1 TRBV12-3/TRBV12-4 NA TGTGCCAGCAGAGTCAGCTACAATGAGCAGTTCTTC CASRVSYNEQFF
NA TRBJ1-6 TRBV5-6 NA TGTGCCAGCAGCCCCCGGGGGGGGATCCTCCACTTT CASSPRGGILHF
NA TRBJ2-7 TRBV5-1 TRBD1 TGCGCCAGCAGCACCTCCGGGACAGGGTTTGACGAGCAGTACTTC CASSTSGTGFDEQYF
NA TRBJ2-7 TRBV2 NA TGTGCCAGCAGTGTCCTTCTCGAACCTAACGAGCAGTACTTC CASSVLLEPNEQYF
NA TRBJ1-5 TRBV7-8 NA TGTGCCAGCAGCCTCAGGGGCCTCAATCAGCCCCAGCATTTT CASSLRGLNQPQHF
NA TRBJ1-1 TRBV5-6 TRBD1 TGTGCCAGCAGCGGTAGACAGGGGGCGCACGCTGAAGCTTTCTTT CASSGRQGAHAEAFF
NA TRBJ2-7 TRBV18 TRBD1 TGTGCCAGCTCAGGGACAGCCTCGCTTGTTGCGCAGTACTTC CASSGTASLVAQYF
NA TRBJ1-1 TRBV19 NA TGTGCCAGTAGTCCCAGGCGGGGGATGGAAGAACCTGCTTTCTTT CASSPRRGMEEPAFF
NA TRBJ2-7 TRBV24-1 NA TGTGCCACCAGTGATCCCCTTACTGGTAGCTACGAGCAGTACTTC CATSDPLTGSYEQYF
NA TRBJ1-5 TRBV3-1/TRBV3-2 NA TGTGCCAGCACAGGGGCCCCAGGGGACCAGCCCCAGCATTTT CASTGAPGDQPQHF
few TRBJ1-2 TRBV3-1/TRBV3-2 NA TGTGCCAGCAGCTCAGGCCCCCAGACAGGCCGCTATGGCTACACCTTC CASSSGPQTGRYGYTF
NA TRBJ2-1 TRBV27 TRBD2 TGTGCCAGCAGTTTAGGGTCGCCCGGGACTAGCTCCTACAATGAGCAGTTCTTC CASSLGSPGTSSYNEQFF